The T cell receptor beta chain described here comes from a study of cytomegalovirus exposure and HLA in healthy donors. Points from the study as a whole: There were some public TCRs occurring in many donors, but most TCR sequences were rare. Researchers reported in a later analysis that common viral pathogens appeared linked to several top clusters. The study had only CMV serostatus as immune exposure information. The authors reported that TCR beta sequences could predict HLA-A and HLA-B alleles. These predictions were accurate for most subjects in the first cohort.

Details on this clone: The target antigen is unknown.

Amplification used 60 Vbeta primers and 13 Jbeta primers. Libraries were prepared by immunoSEQ multiplex PCR; TCRdb keeps only in-frame clonotypes and omits some of them. The sample records about 180,000 clones, less than 90% being singletons. The clonotype was recovered from a girl aged 5-17 years in good health and CMV-seropositive. The sequenced sample was PBMCs.

The CDR3 sequence is CASSRTSGMYNEQFF. CDR3 coding DNA: TGTGCCAGTAGTAGGACTAGCGGGATGTACAATGAGCAGTTCTTC. J is TRBJ2-1 and V is TRBV19; 12 nucleotides agree with TRBD2. This CDR3 comprises 15 residues. The junction had 2 bases not matched to a gene; V was cut back by 4 bases and J by 4 bases. The germline gives CDR1 LNHDA, CDR2 SQIVND (reference sequence).